The next 26 T cell receptor beta chains were all read from a single sample in a study of monozygotic twins with inflammatory bowel disease. From the 5' RACE reads, TCRdb lists one entry per CDR3 protein and no DNA. The ten top clones account for roughly 3%, within a sample of roughly 150,000 distinct CDR3 sequences. Source material: blood. Every receptor here comes from a human donor with ulcerative colitis or Crohn's disease, or a healthy co-twin of an affected twin (not recorded which).

The chain recombines TRBV12-3 or TRBV12-4 with TRBJ2-3. CDR3 length: 16 amino acids. This CDR3 reads CASSLIAVIDTDTQYF.

The chain links TRBV5-6 to TRBJ1-5. Germline V CDR1 and CDR2: SGHDT, YYEEEE. The CDR3 runs 14 residues. Here the CDR3 reads CASSLGAANQPQHF.

V usage is TRBV29-1 and J usage is TRBJ2-7; absent DNA, TCRdb's TRBD1 call cannot be checked. Germline V gene sequence: CDR1 SQVTM, CDR2 ANQGSEA. The CDR3 runs 12 residues. CDR3 loop: CSAVEGGHEQYF.

The chain recombines TRBV5-1 with TRBJ2-7; TCRdb gives TRBD2 as the D gene, but with no DNA this cannot be confirmed. Germline CDR1 is SGHRS and CDR2 is YFSETQ. The CDR3 runs 13 residues. CDR3 loop: CASSSGTSGGLYF.

V usage is TRBV4-1 and J usage is TRBJ2-1; TCRdb outputs TRBD2, but without DNA this stays unchecked. The CDR3 is 17 amino acids. Germline V gene data show CDR1 as MGHRA and CDR2 as YSYEKL. The CDR3 protein is CASSQSGAGGNYNEQFF.

The V call is TRBV2, the J call TRBJ1-1. The CDR3 sequence is 14 residues long. The V gene's germline CDR1 is SNHLY and CDR2 FYNNEI. CDR3 protein: CASRGDNFNTEAFF.

J is TRBJ2-1 and V is TRBV28. This CDR3 comprises 15 residues. From germline, CDR1 is MDHEN and CDR2 SYDVKM. This CDR3 is CASNEVGYSYNEQFF. The whole variable domain, remainder taken from reference TRBV28 and TRBJ2-1, is DVKVTQSSRYLVKRTGEKVFLECVQDMDHENMFWYRQDPGLGLRLIYFSYDVKMKEKGDIPEGYSVSREKKERFSLILESASTNQTSMYLCASNEVGYSYNEQFFGPGTRLTVL.

The chain recombines TRBV4-3 with TRBJ1-1; the D gene TCRdb calls, TRBD1, cannot be checked with no DNA. Germline lookup yields CDR1 LGHNA and CDR2 YSLEER. The CDR3 is made up of 17 amino acids. This CDR3 is CASSQGPQGAEDTEAFF.

The chain joins TRBV28 to TRBJ2-1; lacking DNA, the TRBD1 call made by TCRdb goes unchecked. The CDR3 runs to 13 residues. The germline V gene encodes CDR1 MDHEN and CDR2 SYDVKM. The CDR3 is CASSFPLQVEQFF.

The chain combines TRBV30 with TRBJ2-7; TCRdb proposes TRBD2, but this gene call is untestable without DNA. Germline V gene sequence: CDR1 GTSNPN, CDR2 SVGIG (reference sequence). The CDR3 runs 16 residues. Here the CDR3 reads CAWSIAGVRMSYEQYF.

This rearrangement joins TRBV9 to TRBJ2-2; TCRdb names TRBD1, which stays unverified in the absence of DNA. Germline CDR1 reads SGDLS; CDR2 reads YYNGEE. This CDR3 has 15 amino acids. The CDR3 here is CASSAFDSRAGELFF.

This sequence joins TRBV18 and TRBJ2-7; TCRdb lists TRBD1, though no DNA is available to test this call. Germline V gene lookup returns CDR1 KGHSH and CDR2 LQKENI. The CDR3 extends over 12 amino acids. CDR3 sequence reads: CASSPGGDEQYF.

The gene calls are TRBV6-1 and TRBJ1-5; TCRdb designates TRBD1, a call that cannot be tested without DNA. CDR3 size: 15 residues. Germline values: CDR1 MNHNS, CDR2 SASEGT. The CDR3 sequence: CASSDLGASNQPQHF.

This chain links TRBV6-5 with TRBJ2-3; TCRdb reports TRBD2, a call that lacks DNA to check it against. This CDR3 spans 14 amino acids. CDR1 and CDR2 from the germline V gene are MNHEY and SVGAGI. CDR3 sequence reads: CASSFNRGFDTQYF.

The chain is built from TRBV28 and TRBJ2-7; TCRdb outputs TRBD1, but without DNA this stays unchecked. CDR3 length: 14 amino acids. Germline CDR1 and CDR2: MDHEN and SYDVKM. The CDR3 loop is CASSLVRGQYEQYF.

The chain recombines TRBV3-1 with TRBJ2-2. The CDR3 extends over 14 amino acids. CDR1 is LGHDT and CDR2 is YNNKEL in the germline V gene (reference sequence). The CDR3 sequence is CASSPRTSTGELFF.

V gene TRBV12-3 or TRBV12-4 combines with J gene TRBJ1-4; lacking DNA, the TRBD1 call made by TCRdb goes unchecked. CDR3 size: 15 residues. CDR3 amino acids: CASSPTGGTNEKLFF.

This chain links TRBV28 with TRBJ1-5; TCRdb's D call, TRBD1, is unchecked because there is no DNA. Germline V gives CDR1 MDHEN, CDR2 SYDVKM. The CDR3 sequence is 14 residues long. The CDR3 here is CASVRDRGNQPQHF.

CDR3 sequence: CASSLSGRGFTDTQYF. The chain uses TRBV7-6 and TRBJ2-3; TCRdb outputs TRBD1, but without DNA this stays unchecked. The CDR3 has 16 residues. From germline, CDR1 is SGHVS and CDR2 FNYEAQ.

The CDR3 sequence is CASSTTGGSIFDEQYF. V gene TRBV5-1 combines with J gene TRBJ2-7; TCRdb proposes TRBD1, but this gene call is untestable without DNA. The germline gives CDR1 SGHRS, CDR2 YFSETQ. This CDR3 region has 16 residues.

The chain combines TRBV12-3 or TRBV12-4 with TRBJ2-3; the D gene TCRdb calls, TRBD1, cannot be checked with no DNA. The CDR3 extends over 14 amino acids. The CDR3 reads CASSTRTGPDTQYF.

The chain links TRBV18 to TRBJ1-1; TCRdb proposes TRBD1, but this gene call is untestable without DNA. Per the germline V gene, CDR1 is KGHSH and CDR2 is LQKENI. The CDR3 loop spans 14 amino acids. The CDR3 region is CASSPGQGAFEAFF.

The V gene is TRBV11-2, the J gene TRBJ1-1. This CDR3 region has 13 residues. Germline V gene lookup returns CDR1 SGHAT and CDR2 FQNNGV. The CDR3 spells CASSAVWNTEAFF. Combining the CDR3 with reference TRBV11-2 and TRBJ1-1 gives the whole variable domain EAGVAQSPRYKIIEKRQSVAFWCNPISGHATLYWYQQILGQGPKLLIQFQNNGVVDDSQLPKDRFSAERLKGVDSTLKIQPAKLEDSAVYLCASSAVWNTEAFFGQGTRLTVV.

The chain combines TRBV5-1 with TRBJ2-2; there is no DNA to check the TCRdb D call of TRBD1. Per germline, CDR1 SGHRS and CDR2 YFSETQ. The CDR3 covers 15 residues. The CDR3 reads CASSFTGTYTGELFF.

The gene calls are TRBV18 and TRBJ2-3; as DNA is missing, the TRBD2 call by TCRdb cannot be tested. The CDR3 is 16 amino acids. Germline V gives CDR1 KGHSH, CDR2 LQKENI. CDR3 region: CASSPQAGPYTDTQYF.

This rearrangement joins TRBV20-1 to TRBJ2-7. This CDR3 spans 14 amino acids. Germline CDR1 reads DFQATT; CDR2 reads SNEGSKA (reference sequence). The chain's CDR3 is CSARELPRPYEQYF.